The 10 T cell receptor beta chains below were found in one sample sequenced in a study of T cells after yellow fever vaccination. From the 5' RACE reads, TCRdb called clonotypes with MiXCR, one entry per CDR3 protein. Here the sample spans tens of thousands of distinct CDR3 sequences, 5% to 6.5% being singletons. Source: CD4+ T cells sorted from PBMCs, taken less than 16 days after the first yellow fever vaccination. The receptors derive from a young man who received the YFV17D yellow fever vaccine.

About this clonotype: A much larger clone is a single base away; this may be a read error. This chain connects TRBV5-1 to TRBJ1-1; D not certain. Germline V CDR1 and CDR2: SGHRS, YFSETQ. Trimming took off 3 bases at V and 3 bases at J, with 9 bases between the two ends. This CDR3 region has 13 residues. The CDR3 region has the DNA TGCGCCAGCAGCTATGAGGCGGACACTGAAGCTTTCTTT. As protein: CASSYEADTEAFF.

This clonotype was picked up many times. The CDR3 reads CASSQGTGGMGNTGELFF. The CDR3 DNA follows: TGTGCCAGCAGTCAAGGGACAGGGGGCATGGGGAACACCGGGGAGCTGTTTTTT. The chain is built from TRBV12-3 or TRBV12-4 and TRBJ2-2, with TRBD1 matching 12 bases. This CDR3 has 18 amino acids. With 5 bases clipped from V and 1 base from J, the junction kept 8 bases outside the gene matches.

This clonotype was detected many times. J is TRBJ2-6 and V is TRBV28; D not certain. Germline V gene lookup returns CDR1 MDHEN and CDR2 SYDVKM. The CDR3 extends over 15 amino acids. The V and J ends lost 6 bases and 0 bases respectively, with 9 bases between them. The CDR3 reads CASSSRSSGANVLTF. The CDR3 DNA follows: TGTGCCAGCAGCTCCCGGAGCTCTGGGGCCAACGTCCTGACTTTC.

This clonotype came up many times. The J gene is TRBJ2-5, the V gene TRBV6-5; either TRBD1 or TRBD2 may supply D (5 bases each). The length of the CDR3 is 14 residues. Germline V CDR1 and CDR2: MNHEY, SVGAGI. Trimming stripped 5 bases from V and 0 bases from J, with 10 bases between. CDR3 sequence reads: CASSLPGHQETQYF. The CDR3 nucleotides are TGTGCCAGCAGTCTACCGGGACACCAAGAGACCCAGTACTTC.

In this sample, this clonotype turned up many times. The J gene is TRBJ2-3, the V gene TRBV5-1; no clear D gene. The CDR3 length is 13 residues. V was cut by 5 bases and J by 1 base, with 8 bases left in between. CDR1 is SGHRS, CDR2 YFSETQ, per germline. The chain's CDR3 is CASRGEGTDTQYF. The CDR3 DNA sequence: TGCGCCAGCAGAGGCGAGGGCACAGATACGCAGTATTTT.

This clonotype was observed at least ten times. V and J are TRBV7-3 and TRBJ2-3; no clear D. Germline values: CDR1 SGHTA, CDR2 FQGTGA. V was cut by 7 bases and J by 6 bases, with 8 bases left in between. The CDR3 totals 11 residues. The CDR3 is CASTDGDTQYF. The DNA for the CDR3 is TGTGCCAGCACGGACGGTGATACGCAGTATTTT.

This clonotype was seen many times. The genes are TRBV11-1 and TRBJ1-6; possible D gene TRBD1, 6 bases. V lost 1 base to trimming and J lost 1 base, with 14 bases between them. The CDR3 is 18 residues long. Germline V gives CDR1 SGHAT, CDR2 FQDESV (reference sequence). The CDR3 bases are TGTGCCAGCAGCTTAGTGAGACAGGAAGAATCCTATAATTCACCCCTCCACTTT. Protein: CASSLVRQEESYNSPLHF.

The sample holds many counts of this clonotype. The rearrangement joins TRBV20-1 to TRBJ2-5; D not certain. The CDR3 runs 12 residues. Germline CDR1 reads DFQATT; CDR2 reads SNEGSKA (reference sequence). V was clipped by 7 bases and J by 4 bases, with 13 bases between them. CDR3 DNA: TGCAGTGTCCTGGGTAGCCCAGAGACCCAGTACTTC. Translated: CSVLGSPETQYF.

This clonotype was seen many times. The chain has TRBV7-2 and TRBJ2-3; no firm D call. The V gene's germline CDR1 is SGHTA and CDR2 FQGNSA. V lost 2 bases and J 0 bases, leaving 6 bases between the germline ends. The CDR3 has 14 amino acids. CDR3 nucleotides: TGTGCCAGCAGCTTACTAAGTAGCACAGATACGCAGTATTTT. It codes for CASSLLSSTDTQYF. The whole variable domain, remainder taken from reference TRBV7-2 and TRBJ2-3, is GAGVSQSPSNKVTEKGKDVELRCDPISGHTALYWYRQSLGQGLEFLIYFQGNSAPDKSGLPSDRFSAERTGGSVSTLTIQRTQQEDSAVYLCASSLLSSTDTQYFGPGTRLTVL.

This clonotype was seen at least ten times. The CDR3 nucleotides are TGTGCCAGCAGCGCCCGTGGGAGGAACACTGAAGCTTTCTTT. This gives the protein CASSARGRNTEAFF. V usage is TRBV9 and J usage is TRBJ1-1; D gene ambiguous. The germline gives CDR1 SGDLS, CDR2 YYNGEE. The V end was cut by 3 bases, the J end by 1 base, with 10 bases between. The CDR3 spans 14 residues.